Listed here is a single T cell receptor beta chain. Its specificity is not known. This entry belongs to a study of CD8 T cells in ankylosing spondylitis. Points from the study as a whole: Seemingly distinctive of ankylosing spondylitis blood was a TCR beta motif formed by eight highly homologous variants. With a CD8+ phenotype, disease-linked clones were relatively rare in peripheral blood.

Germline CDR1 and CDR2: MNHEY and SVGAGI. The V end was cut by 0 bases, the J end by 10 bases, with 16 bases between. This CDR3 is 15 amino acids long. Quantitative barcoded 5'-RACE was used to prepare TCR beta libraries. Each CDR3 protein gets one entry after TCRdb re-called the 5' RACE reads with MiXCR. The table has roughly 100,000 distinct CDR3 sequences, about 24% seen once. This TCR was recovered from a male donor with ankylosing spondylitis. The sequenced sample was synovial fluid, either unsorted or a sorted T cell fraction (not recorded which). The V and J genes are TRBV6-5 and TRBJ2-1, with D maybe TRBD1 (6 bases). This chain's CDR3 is CASSYSRMGAGEQFF. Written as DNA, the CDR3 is TGTGCCAGCAGTTACTCGAGGATGGGGGCAGGCGAGCAGTTCTTC.